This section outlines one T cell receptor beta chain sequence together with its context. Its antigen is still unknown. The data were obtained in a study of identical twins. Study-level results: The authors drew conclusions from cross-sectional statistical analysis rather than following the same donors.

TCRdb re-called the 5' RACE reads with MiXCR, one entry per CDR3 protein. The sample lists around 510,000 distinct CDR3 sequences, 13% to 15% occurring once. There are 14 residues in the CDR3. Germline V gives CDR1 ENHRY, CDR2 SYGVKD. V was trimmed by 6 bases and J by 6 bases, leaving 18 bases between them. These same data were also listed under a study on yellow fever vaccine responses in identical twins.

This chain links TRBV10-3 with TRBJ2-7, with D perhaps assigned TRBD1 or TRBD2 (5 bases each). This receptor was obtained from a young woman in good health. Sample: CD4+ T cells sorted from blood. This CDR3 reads CAISPGARSGEQYF. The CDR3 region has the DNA TGTGCCATCAGCCCCGGGGCCAGGTCGGGCGAGCAGTACTTC.